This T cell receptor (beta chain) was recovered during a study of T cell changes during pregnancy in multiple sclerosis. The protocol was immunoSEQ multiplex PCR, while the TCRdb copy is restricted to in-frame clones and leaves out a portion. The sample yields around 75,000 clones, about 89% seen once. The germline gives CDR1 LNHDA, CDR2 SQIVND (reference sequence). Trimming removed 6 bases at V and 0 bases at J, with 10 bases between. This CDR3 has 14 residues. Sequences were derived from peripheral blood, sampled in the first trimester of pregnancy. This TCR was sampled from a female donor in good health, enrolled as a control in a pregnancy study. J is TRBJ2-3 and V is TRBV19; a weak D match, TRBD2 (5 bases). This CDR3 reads CASRDSSSTDTQYF. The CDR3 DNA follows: TGTGCCAGTAGGGACTCCTCTAGCACAGATACGCAGTATTTT.